The clone carrying this T cell receptor beta chain was counted ten times or more. Time point defined: pre-sensitization, week 0. Specified treatment: therapeutic diphenylcyclopropenone sensitization with weekly scalp DPC. Non-pregnant alopecia patients aged 18 to 70, suitable for DPC therapy. MiXCR was run by TCRdb on the RACE reads, yielding one entry per CDR3 protein. The top ten hold 2.5% to 3% of the sample, which has roughly 380,000 distinct CDR3 sequences, approximately 5% seen once. The data stem from a study of human T cells and chemical hapten exposure. The material sequenced was whole blood, taken in connection with sensitization to the hapten diphenylcyclopropenone (DPC). The receptor's source is a woman between 45 and 60 years old with alopecia areata. Some clones in this sample may be carry-over from other donors' samples.

CDR3 sequence (DNA): TGTGCCAGCAGCGTAGGCCCGGCGGGGTACGAGCAGTACTTC. This translates into CASSVGPAGYEQYF. The chain combines TRBV9 with TRBJ2-7; maybe TRBD2 (6 bases). This CDR3 is built from 14 residues. V was pared by 0 bases and J by 4 bases, with 11 bases between. Germline CDR1 and CDR2: SGDLS and YYNGEE.